This entry concerns a single TCR beta chain. This entry comes from a study of blood T cell repertoires in COVID-19. Generated by immunoSEQ multiplex PCR, the TCRdb table keeps only in-frame clones and is missing some. The repertoire holds some 200,000 clones, over 75% seen once, with 9.8% in the top ten. Trimming took 5 bases from V and 1 from J; bases not matched to a gene: 5. This CDR3 is 15 amino acids long. CDR1 SNHLY and CDR2 FYNNEI come from the germline V gene. Sample: peripheral blood. The source is a woman older than 75 with acute or convalescent COVID-19. The V gene is TRBV2, the J gene TRBJ2-7, with 10 bases fitting TRBD1. Here the CDR3 reads CASSWGQGKSYEQYF. In DNA form, the CDR3 reads TGTGCCAGCAGTTGGGGACAGGGGAAATCCTACGAGCAGTACTTC.